Listed here are 12 T cell receptor beta chains from one sample, sequenced in a study of blood T cell repertoires in COVID-19. Assay: immunoSEQ multiplex PCR; the TCRdb copy retains only in-frame clones and omits some. Of 290,000 or so clones in the sample, more than 75% were seen once. The sequenced sample was PBMCs or T cells enriched from blood (not recorded which). All receptors come from a woman under 30 who had recovered from COVID-19.

The gene calls are TRBV29-1 and TRBJ2-7; possibly TRBD1 for D (6 bases). The V and J ends lost 6 bases and 3 bases respectively, with 21 bases between them. The CDR3 consists of 15 residues. CDR1 SQVTM and CDR2 ANQGSEA come from the germline V gene. CDR3 coding DNA: TGCAGCGTGTGGGCGGCGCAGGGGCCGGGCTACGAGCAGTACTTC. Encoded protein: CSVWAAQGPGYEQYF.

This clone was counted between two and nine times. The V call is TRBV28, the J call TRBJ2-3; D is unclear. CDR3 size: 12 residues. Germline V gene sequence: CDR1 MDHEN, CDR2 SYDVKM. The ends were cut back, 5 bases at V and 3 bases at J, with 6 bases in the middle. CDR3 sequence reads: CASSPSTDTQYF. The CDR3 region has the DNA TGTGCCAGCAGTCCCTCGACAGATACGCAGTATTTT. The complete variable domain, with remaining parts taken from reference TRBV28 and TRBJ2-3, reads DVKVTQSSRYLVKRTGEKVFLECVQDMDHENMFWYRQDPGLGLRLIYFSYDVKMKEKGDIPEGYSVSREKKERFSLILESASTNQTSMYLCASSPSTDTQYFGPGTRLTVL.

The gene calls are TRBV13 and TRBJ1-6, with D perhaps matching TRBD1 (6 bases). CDR1 is PRHDT, CDR2 FYEKMQ, per germline (reference sequence). The V gene lost 0 bases and the J gene lost 9 bases, with 18 bases spanning the gap. The CDR3 contains 17 residues. CDR3 region: CASSLGRWGGRSSPLHF. For the CDR3, the DNA is TGTGCCAGCAGCTTAGGCCGGTGGGGGGGCCGGAGTTCACCCCTCCACTTT.

This chain joins TRBV4-3 and TRBJ1-2, with 8 positions matching TRBD1. V dropped 0 bases and J dropped 5; count of bases not matched to a gene: 5. CDR3 length: 15 amino acids. The germline gives CDR1 LGHNA, CDR2 YSLEER. DNA for the CDR3: TGCGCCAGCAGCCAAGATTCGCAGGGGGCTTATGGCTACACCTTC. This translates into CASSQDSQGAYGYTF.

The genes are TRBV18 and TRBJ1-4; no firm D call. The CDR3 is made up of 13 amino acids. Trimming removed 4 bases at V and 4 bases at J, with 7 bases between. Germline CDR1 is KGHSH and CDR2 is LQKENI. The CDR3 here is CASSRSSNEKLFF. The CDR3 bases are TGTGCCAGCTCACGTAGTAGTAATGAAAAACTGTTTTTT.

CDR3 in DNA: TGTGCCAGCAGCCCCCGGGAGAGGGCTCGTTCCTATGGCTACACCTTC. As protein: CASSPRERARSYGYTF. The chain couples TRBV7-9 to TRBJ1-2; D gene ambiguous. The CDR3 covers 16 residues. Germline CDR1 and CDR2: SEHNR and FQNEAQ (reference sequence). Between the trimmed V and J ends, which lost 5 bases and 4 bases, there was a span of 20 bases.

The CDR3 nucleotides are TGTGCCTGGACATCAGGGGGCTGGGAGACCCAGTACTTC. Translated, it gives CAWTSGGWETQYF. The chain carries TRBV30 and TRBJ2-5; TRBD1 agrees at 8 bases. Germline lookup yields CDR1 GTSNPN and CDR2 SVGIG (reference sequence). V lost 4 bases and J lost 5; bases outside the gene matches: 6. This CDR3 has 13 amino acids.

CDR3 residues: CASSVRPGYNEQFF. The CDR3 DNA is TGTGCCAGCAGCGTCCGTCCGGGCTACAATGAGCAGTTCTTC. The chain joins TRBV9 to TRBJ2-1; the D is unclear. The CDR3 totals 14 residues. V dropped 2 bases and J dropped 3 bases, with 9 bases sitting between them. Germline V gene lookup returns CDR1 SGDLS and CDR2 YYNGEE.

The count of this clone is one. This rearrangement joins TRBV4-3 to TRBJ2-1, with D maybe TRBD2 (5 bases). The CDR3 has 15 residues. The V gene lost 5 bases and the J gene lost 2 bases, with 13 bases spanning the gap. Germline V gives CDR1 LGHNA, CDR2 YSLEER. The CDR3 spells CASSSILAAYNEQFF. The DNA for the CDR3 is TGCGCCAGCAGCTCCATTCTAGCCGCCTACAATGAGCAGTTCTTC.

The chain recombines TRBV24-1 with TRBJ2-2; D is undetermined. The CDR3 spans 13 residues. Germline values: CDR1 KGHDR, CDR2 SFDVKD. The V gene lost 3 bases and the J gene lost 4 bases, with 5 bases spanning the gap. The CDR3 protein is CATSDPLTGELFF. CDR3 coding DNA: TGTGCCACCAGTGATCCCCTCACCGGGGAGCTGTTTTTT.

The chain is built from TRBV6-6 and TRBJ1-5, with unresolved D. The CDR3 consists of 15 residues. V lost 0 bases to trimming and J lost 0 bases, with 6 bases between them. Germline V gene sequence: CDR1 MNHNY, CDR2 SVGAGI (reference sequence). This chain's CDR3 is CASSYSRDSNQPQHF. In DNA form, the CDR3 reads TGTGCCAGCAGTTACTCGCGGGATAGCAATCAGCCCCAGCATTTT.

This CDR3 reads CASSLKPTGGISYGNTIYF. For the CDR3, the DNA is TGTGCCAGCAGCTTAAAACCAACAGGGGGCATTTCTTATGGAAACACCATATATTTT. The chain uses TRBV13 and TRBJ1-3; 9 bases line up with TRBD1. Germline values: CDR1 PRHDT, CDR2 FYEKMQ (reference sequence). The CDR3 length is 19 residues. Unmatched junction bases numbered 14, after V lost 2 bases and J lost 3 bases.